These 9 T cell receptor beta chains were all obtained from the same sample, sequenced in a study of identical twins. TCRdb recomputed calls from the 5' RACE reads with MiXCR, one row per CDR3 protein. The sample yields about 690,000 distinct CDR3 sequences, approximately 6% seen once. Sequencing was performed on naive T cells sorted from blood. Every receptor here comes from a man aged 18 to 29 in good health.

This clonotype was found many times. This chain links TRBV7-2 with TRBJ2-7; D is uncertain. Germline CDR1 reads SGHTA; CDR2 reads FQGNSA. Trimming removed 1 base at V and 6 bases at J, with 16 bases between. This CDR3 contains 15 residues. This CDR3 reads CASSLGWLNHGEQYF. The CDR3 bases are TGTGCCAGCAGCTTAGGATGGCTTAACCACGGCGAGCAGTACTTC.

This clonotype occurred many times. The chain is built from TRBV29-1 and TRBJ2-7; 12 nucleotides agree with TRBD2. The CDR3 loop spans 17 amino acids. J lost 5 bases, V lost 6 bases, and 17 bases had no gene match. Germline assignment: CDR1 SQVTM and CDR2 ANQGSEA. The CDR3, as DNA: TGCAGCGTAGGATCCGGACTAGCGGGGTTAAAAGGAGACGAGCAGTACTTC. The encoded protein is CSVGSGLAGLKGDEQYF.

This clonotype was detected many times. The chain carries TRBV20-1 and TRBJ1-6; D gene uncertain. The CDR3 has 15 amino acids. Germline values: CDR1 DFQATT, CDR2 SNEGSKA (reference sequence). The ends were cut back, 6 bases at V and 0 bases at J, with 12 bases in the middle. The CDR3 loop reads CSASEQSSYNSPLHF. The DNA of the CDR3 is TGCAGTGCGTCGGAGCAGAGCTCCTATAATTCACCCCTCCACTTT.

The rearrangement joins TRBV6-4 to TRBJ2-1; 9 positions match TRBD2. This CDR3 has 13 residues. The germline V gene encodes CDR1 MRHNA and CDR2 SNTAGT. The V and J ends lost 4 bases and 8 bases, in that order; junction bases with no gene match: 3. CDR3 nucleotides: TGTGCCAGCAGTGCCGCGGGAGGGTATGAGCAGTTCTTC. Translating gives CASSAAGGYEQFF.

The rearrangement uses TRBV12-3 or TRBV12-4 and TRBJ2-7; 8 bases are a match to TRBD1. This CDR3 region has 16 residues. V dropped 5 bases and J dropped 3; count of bases not matched to a gene: 12. DNA for the CDR3: TGTGCCAGCAGTCCCCGGACAGGGAGGTTAGACTACGAGCAGTACTTC. Protein: CASSPRTGRLDYEQYF.

The sample holds many counts of this clonotype. The V gene is TRBV12-3 or TRBV12-4, the J gene TRBJ2-1, with D tentatively TRBD1 (5 bases). V lost 3 bases and J 6 bases, leaving 9 bases between the germline ends. This CDR3 contains 13 residues. The DNA of the CDR3 is TGTGCCAGCAGTTTTCGACAGTCCAATGAGCAGTTCTTC. Translating it yields CASSFRQSNEQFF.

This clonotype was seen many times. The V gene is TRBV7-2, the J gene TRBJ2-3; no clear D gene. This CDR3 spans 12 amino acids. Between the trimmed V and J ends, which lost 5 bases and 0 bases, there was a span of 3 bases. The germline gives CDR1 SGHTA, CDR2 FQGNSA. CDR3 sequence: CASSESTDTQYF. CDR3 in DNA: TGTGCCAGCAGCGAGAGCACAGATACGCAGTATTTT.

This clonotype was counted between two and nine times. This chain links TRBV6-2 or TRBV6-3 with TRBJ2-7; 7 bases fit TRBD2. Trimming took 6 bases from V and 3 from J; bases not matched to a gene: 11. There are 15 residues in the CDR3. Germline V gene data show CDR1 as MNHEY and CDR2 as SVGEGT. As DNA, the CDR3 is TGTGCCAGCAGCCATCGGCGACTAGCTAGCTACGAGCAGTACTTC. As protein: CASSHRRLASYEQYF.

This clonotype was detected only a few times. The J gene is TRBJ2-1, the V gene TRBV7-8, with 9 bases lining up with TRBD1. This CDR3 comprises 19 residues. V gave up 2 bases and J gave up 0 bases; unmatched junction bases: 11. Germline V gene data show CDR1 as SGHVS and CDR2 as FQNEAQ. The CDR3 spells CASSLRDRVRTSSYNEQFF. CDR3 in DNA: TGTGCCAGCAGCTTACGGGACAGGGTCCGTACAAGCTCCTACAATGAGCAGTTCTTC.